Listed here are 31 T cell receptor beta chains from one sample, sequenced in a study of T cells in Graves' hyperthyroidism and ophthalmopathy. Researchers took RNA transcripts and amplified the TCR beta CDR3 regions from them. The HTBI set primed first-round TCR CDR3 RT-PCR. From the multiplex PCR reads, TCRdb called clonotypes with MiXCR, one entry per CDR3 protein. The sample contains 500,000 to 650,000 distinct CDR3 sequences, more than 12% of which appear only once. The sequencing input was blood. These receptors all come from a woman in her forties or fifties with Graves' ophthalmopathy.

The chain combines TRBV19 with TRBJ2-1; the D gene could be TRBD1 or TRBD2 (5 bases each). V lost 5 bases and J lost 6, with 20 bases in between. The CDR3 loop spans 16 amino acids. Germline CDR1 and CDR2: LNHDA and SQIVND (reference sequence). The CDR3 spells CASSQPGPGYGNEQFF. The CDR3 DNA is TGTGCCAGTAGTCAGCCGGGACCAGGGTATGGCAATGAGCAGTTCTTC.

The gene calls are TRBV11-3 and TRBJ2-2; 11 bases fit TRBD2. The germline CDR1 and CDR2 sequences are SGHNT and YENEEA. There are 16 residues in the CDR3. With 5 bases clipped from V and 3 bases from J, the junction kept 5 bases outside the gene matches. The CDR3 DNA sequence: TGTGCCAGCAGCATAACTAGCGGGAGAGACACCGGGGAGCTGTTTTTT. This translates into CASSITSGRDTGELFF.

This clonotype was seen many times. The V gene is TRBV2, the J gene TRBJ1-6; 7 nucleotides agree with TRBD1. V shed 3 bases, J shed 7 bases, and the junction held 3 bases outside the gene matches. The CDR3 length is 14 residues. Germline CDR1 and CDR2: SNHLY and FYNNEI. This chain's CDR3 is CASSETGNNSPLHF. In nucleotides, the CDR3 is TGTGCCAGCAGTGAGACAGGGAACAATTCACCCCTCCACTTT.

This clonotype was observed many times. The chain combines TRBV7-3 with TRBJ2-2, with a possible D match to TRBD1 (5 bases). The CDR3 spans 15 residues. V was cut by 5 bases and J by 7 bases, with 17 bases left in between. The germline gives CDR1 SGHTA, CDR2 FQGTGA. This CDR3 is CASSPLFRAGGELFF. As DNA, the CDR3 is TGTGCCAGCAGCCCTCTTTTCAGGGCCGGCGGGGAGCTGTTTTTT.

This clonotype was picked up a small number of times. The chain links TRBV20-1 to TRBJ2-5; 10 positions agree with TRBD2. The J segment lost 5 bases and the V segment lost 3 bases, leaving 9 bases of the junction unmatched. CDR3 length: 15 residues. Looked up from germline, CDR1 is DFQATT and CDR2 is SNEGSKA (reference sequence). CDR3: CSASASGSIYETQYF. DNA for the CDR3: TGCAGTGCTAGTGCTAGCGGGAGTATTTATGAGACCCAGTACTTC.

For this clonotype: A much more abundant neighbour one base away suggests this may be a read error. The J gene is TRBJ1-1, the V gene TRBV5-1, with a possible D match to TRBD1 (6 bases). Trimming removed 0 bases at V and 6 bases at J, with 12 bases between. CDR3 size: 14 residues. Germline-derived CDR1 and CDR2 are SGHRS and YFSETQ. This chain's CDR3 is CASSLGGREAEAFF. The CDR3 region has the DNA TGCGCCAGCAGCTTGGGGGGGCGGGAGGCTGAAGCTTTCTTT.

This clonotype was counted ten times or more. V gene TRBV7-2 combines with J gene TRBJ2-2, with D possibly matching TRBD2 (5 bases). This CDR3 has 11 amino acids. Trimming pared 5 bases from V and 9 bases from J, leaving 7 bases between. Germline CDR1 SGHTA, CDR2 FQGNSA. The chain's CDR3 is CASSPSRELFF. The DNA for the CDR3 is TGTGCCAGCAGCCCTAGCCGGGAGCTGTTTTTT.

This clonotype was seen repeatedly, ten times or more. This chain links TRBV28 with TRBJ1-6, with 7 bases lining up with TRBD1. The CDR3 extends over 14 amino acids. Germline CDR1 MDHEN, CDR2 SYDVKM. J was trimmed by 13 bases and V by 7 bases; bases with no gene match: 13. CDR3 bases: TGTGCCAGCACTCAACAGGGGTTTGGGCCCCCCCTCCACTTT. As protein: CASTQQGFGPPLHF.

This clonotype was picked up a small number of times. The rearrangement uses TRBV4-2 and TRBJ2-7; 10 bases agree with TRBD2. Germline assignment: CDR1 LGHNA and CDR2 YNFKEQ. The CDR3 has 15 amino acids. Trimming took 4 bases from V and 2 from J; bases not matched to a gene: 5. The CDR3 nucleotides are TGTGCCAGCAGCCCGACTAGCGGGTCAGCCTACGAGCAGTACTTC. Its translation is CASSPTSGSAYEQYF.

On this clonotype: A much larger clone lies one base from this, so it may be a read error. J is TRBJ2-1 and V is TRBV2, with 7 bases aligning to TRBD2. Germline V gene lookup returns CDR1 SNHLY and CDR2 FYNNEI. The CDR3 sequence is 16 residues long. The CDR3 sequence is CASSEGRGRSYNERFF. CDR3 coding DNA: TGTGCCAGCAGTGAAGGGCGCGGGAGATCCTACAATGAGCGGTTCTTC.

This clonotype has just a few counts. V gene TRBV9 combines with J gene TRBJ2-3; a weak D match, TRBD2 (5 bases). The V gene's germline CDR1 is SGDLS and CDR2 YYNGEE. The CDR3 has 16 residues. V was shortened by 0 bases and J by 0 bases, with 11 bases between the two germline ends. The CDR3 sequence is CASSVGRAFSTDTQYF. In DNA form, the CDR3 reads TGTGCCAGCAGCGTAGGGCGGGCATTTAGCACAGATACGCAGTATTTT.

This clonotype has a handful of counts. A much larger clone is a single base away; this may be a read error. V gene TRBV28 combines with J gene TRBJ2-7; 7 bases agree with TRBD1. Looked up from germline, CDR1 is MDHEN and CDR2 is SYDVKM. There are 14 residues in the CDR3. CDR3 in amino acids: CASSLGQPVYGQYF. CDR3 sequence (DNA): TGTGCCAGCAGCTTGGGACAGCCAGTCTACGGGCAGTACTTC. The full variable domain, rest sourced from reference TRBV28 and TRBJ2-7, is DVKVTQSSRYLVKRTGEKVFLECVQDMDHENMFWYRQDPGLGLRLIYFSYDVKMKEKGDIPEGYSVSREKKERFSLILESASTNQTSMYLCASSLGQPVYGQYFGPGTRLTVT.

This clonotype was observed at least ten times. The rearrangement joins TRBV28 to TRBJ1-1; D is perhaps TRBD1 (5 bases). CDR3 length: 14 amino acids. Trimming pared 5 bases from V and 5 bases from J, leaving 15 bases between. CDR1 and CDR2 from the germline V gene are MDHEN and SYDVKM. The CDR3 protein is CASSMTEALTEAFF. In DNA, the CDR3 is TGTGCCAGCAGTATGACAGAGGCTTTGACTGAAGCTTTCTTT.

The CDR3 loop is CASSPNGGPGFYEQYF. CDR3 sequence (DNA): TGTGCCAGCAGCCCTAACGGGGGGCCGGGGTTCTACGAGCAGTACTTC. V and J are TRBV7-2 and TRBJ2-7; tentative D call: TRBD2 (7 bases). This CDR3 is built from 16 residues. CDR1 is SGHTA, CDR2 FQGNSA, per germline. Trimming removed 5 bases at V and 3 bases at J, with 20 bases between. Drawing the rest from reference TRBV7-2 and TRBJ2-7, the complete variable domain is GAGVSQSPSNKVTEKGKDVELRCDPISGHTALYWYRQSLGQGLEFLIYFQGNSAPDKSGLPSDRFSAERTGGSVSTLTIQRTQQEDSAVYLCASSPNGGPGFYEQYFGPGTRLTVT.

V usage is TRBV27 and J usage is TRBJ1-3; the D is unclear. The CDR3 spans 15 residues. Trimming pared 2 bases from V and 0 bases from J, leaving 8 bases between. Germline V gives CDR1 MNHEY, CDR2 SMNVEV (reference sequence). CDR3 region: CASSLGVDSGNTIYF. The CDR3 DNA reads TGTGCCAGCAGTTTAGGCGTAGACTCTGGAAACACCATATATTTT.

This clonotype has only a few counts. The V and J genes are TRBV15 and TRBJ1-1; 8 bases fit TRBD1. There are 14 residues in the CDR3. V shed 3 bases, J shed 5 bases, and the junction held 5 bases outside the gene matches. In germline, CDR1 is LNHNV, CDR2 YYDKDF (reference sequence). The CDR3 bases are TGTGCCACCAGCAGGGACAGGGAGGGTACTGAAGCTTTCTTT. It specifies CATSRDREGTEAFF.

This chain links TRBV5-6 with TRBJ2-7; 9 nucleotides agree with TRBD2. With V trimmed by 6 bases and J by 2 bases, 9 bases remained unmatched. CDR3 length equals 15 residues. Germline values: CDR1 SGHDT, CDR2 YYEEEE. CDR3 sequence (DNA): TGTGCCAGCACCAAGACTAGCGGCCCCACCTACGAGCAGTACTTC. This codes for CASTKTSGPTYEQYF.

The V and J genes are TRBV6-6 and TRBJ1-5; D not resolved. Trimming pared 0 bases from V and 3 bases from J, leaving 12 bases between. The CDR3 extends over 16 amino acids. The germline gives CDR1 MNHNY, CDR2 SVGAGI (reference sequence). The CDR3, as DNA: TGTGCCAGCAGTTACTCGTACAGAGAGGCCAATCAGCCCCAGCATTTT. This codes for CASSYSYREANQPQHF.

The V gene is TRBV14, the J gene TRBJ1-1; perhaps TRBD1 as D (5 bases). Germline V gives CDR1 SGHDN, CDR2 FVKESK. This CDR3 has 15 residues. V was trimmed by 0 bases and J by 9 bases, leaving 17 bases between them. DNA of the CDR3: TGTGCCAGCAGCCAAGATGGTTTCCCAGGGCGTCAAGCTTTCTTT. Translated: CASSQDGFPGRQAFF.

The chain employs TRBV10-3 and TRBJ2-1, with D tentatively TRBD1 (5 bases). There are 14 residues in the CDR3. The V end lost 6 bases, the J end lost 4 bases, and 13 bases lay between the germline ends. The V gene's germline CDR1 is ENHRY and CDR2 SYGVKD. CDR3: CAIRNTGRYNEQFF. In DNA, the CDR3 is TGTGCCATCAGGAACACAGGACGATACAATGAGCAGTTCTTC.

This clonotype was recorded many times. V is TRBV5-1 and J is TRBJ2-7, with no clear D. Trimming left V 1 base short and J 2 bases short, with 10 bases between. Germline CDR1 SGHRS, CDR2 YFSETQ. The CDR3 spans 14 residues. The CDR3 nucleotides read TGCGCCAGCAGCTTGACTACAGTAACCTACGAGCAGTACTTC. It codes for CASSLTTVTYEQYF.

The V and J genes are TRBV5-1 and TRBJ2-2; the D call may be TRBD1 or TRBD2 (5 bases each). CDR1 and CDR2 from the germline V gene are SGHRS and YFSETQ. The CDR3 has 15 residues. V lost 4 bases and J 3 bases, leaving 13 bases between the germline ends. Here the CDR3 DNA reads TGCGCCAGCAGCCTCGGGACGTGGGACACCGGGGAGCTGTTTTTT. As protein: CASSLGTWDTGELFF.

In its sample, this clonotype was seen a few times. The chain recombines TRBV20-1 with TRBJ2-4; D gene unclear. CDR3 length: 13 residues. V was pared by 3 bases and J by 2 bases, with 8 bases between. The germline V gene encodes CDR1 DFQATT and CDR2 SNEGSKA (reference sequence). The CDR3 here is CSAREWSKNIQYF. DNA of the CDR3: TGCAGTGCTAGGGAATGGTCCAAAAACATTCAGTACTTC.

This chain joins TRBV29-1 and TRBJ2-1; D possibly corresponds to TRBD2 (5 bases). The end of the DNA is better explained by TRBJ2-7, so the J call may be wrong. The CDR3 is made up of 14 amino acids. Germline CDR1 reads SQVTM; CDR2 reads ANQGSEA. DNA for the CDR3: TGCAGCGTTGAAGATTGGAGGTTCTACAATGAGCAGTACTTC. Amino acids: CSVEDWRFYNEQYF.

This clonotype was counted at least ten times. The CDR3, as DNA: TGTGCCAGCAGTTTATTCGGACTAGTCACGGATGAGCAGTTCTTC. It codes for CASSLFGLVTDEQFF. The gene calls are TRBV27 and TRBJ2-1, with 7 bases aligning to TRBD2. Germline V lookup: CDR1 MNHEY, CDR2 SMNVEV (reference sequence). The J segment lost 8 bases and the V segment lost 1 base, leaving 8 bases of the junction unmatched. CDR3 length: 15 residues.

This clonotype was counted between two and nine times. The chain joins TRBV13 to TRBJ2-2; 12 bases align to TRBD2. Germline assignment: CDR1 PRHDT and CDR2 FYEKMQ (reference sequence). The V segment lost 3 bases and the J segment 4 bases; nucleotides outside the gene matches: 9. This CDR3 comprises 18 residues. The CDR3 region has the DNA TGTGCCAGCAGCTTGATGACTAGCGGGAGTGTAAGCACCGGGGAGCTGTTTTTT. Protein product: CASSLMTSGSVSTGELFF.

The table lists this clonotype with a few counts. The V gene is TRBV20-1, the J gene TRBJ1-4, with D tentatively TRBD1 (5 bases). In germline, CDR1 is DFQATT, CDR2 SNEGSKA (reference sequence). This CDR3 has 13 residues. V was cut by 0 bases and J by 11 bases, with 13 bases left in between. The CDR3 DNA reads TGCAGTGCTAGAGATCAGGAGGGGCTCAAACTGTTTTTT. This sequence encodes CSARDQEGLKLFF.

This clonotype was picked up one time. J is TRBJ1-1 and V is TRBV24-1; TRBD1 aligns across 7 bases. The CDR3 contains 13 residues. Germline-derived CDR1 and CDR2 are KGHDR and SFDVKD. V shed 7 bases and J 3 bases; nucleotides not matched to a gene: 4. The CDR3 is CATRQGEYTEAFF. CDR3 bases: TGTGCCACCAGGCAGGGGGAGTACACTGAAGCTTTCTTT.

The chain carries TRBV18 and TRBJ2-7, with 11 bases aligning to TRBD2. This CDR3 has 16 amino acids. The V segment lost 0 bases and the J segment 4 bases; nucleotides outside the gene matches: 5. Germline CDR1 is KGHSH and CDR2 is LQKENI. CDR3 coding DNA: TGTGCCAGCTCACCACCGTTGGTAGCGGGAGGGTACGAGCAGTACTTC. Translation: CASSPPLVAGGYEQYF.

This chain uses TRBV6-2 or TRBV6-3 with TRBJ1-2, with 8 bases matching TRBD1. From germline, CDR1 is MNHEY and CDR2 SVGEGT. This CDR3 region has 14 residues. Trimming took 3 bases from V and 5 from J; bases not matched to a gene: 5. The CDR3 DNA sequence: TGTGCCAGCAGTTATCGGGACAGGATATATGGCTACACCTTC. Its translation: CASSYRDRIYGYTF.

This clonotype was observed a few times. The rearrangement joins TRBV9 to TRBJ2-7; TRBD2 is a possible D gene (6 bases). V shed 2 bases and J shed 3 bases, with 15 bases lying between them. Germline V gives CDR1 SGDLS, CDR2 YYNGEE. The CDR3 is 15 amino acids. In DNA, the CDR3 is TGTGCCAGCAGCGTGGAAGCGGGTCCGAGCTACGAGCAGTACTTC. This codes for CASSVEAGPSYEQYF.